A selection of T cell receptor beta chains follows, all from one sample in a study of blood T cell repertoires in COVID-19. The repertoire was sequenced with immunoSEQ multiplex PCR; TCRdb's copy has only in-frame clones and lacks some. The table records about 190,000 clones, 70% to 80% of them present only once. Sequencing input: peripheral blood. The receptors were sampled from a woman aged 50 to 60 with acute or convalescent COVID-19. Each CDR3 is given with its conserved first and last residue. Each record gives: CDR3 protein, CDR3 DNA, V gene, D gene, J gene, clone size. D genes are given only for firm matches. For some rows the clone size is stated as once, few or many, or as a class when expanded; others skip it.

CDR3 protein: CASSPGQGTSWETQYF; CDR3 DNA: TGCGCCAGCAGCCCCGGACAGGGAACAAGTTGGGAGACCCAGTACTTC; V gene: TRBV5-1; D gene: TRBD1; J gene: TRBJ2-5; clone size: few
CDR3 protein: CASSPWTGNYEQYF; CDR3 DNA: TGTGCCAGCAGCCCCTGGACAGGCAACTACGAGCAGTACTTC; V gene: TRBV7-2; D gene: TRBD1; J gene: TRBJ2-7; clone size: few
CDR3 protein: CASGRDQNYEQYF; CDR3 DNA: TGTGCCAGTGGGCGAGACCAGAACTACGAGCAGTACTTC; V gene: TRBV6-6; D gene: -; J gene: TRBJ2-7; clone size: -
CDR3 protein: CASSLRGDEKLFF; CDR3 DNA: TGTGCCAGCAGCCTACGCGGGGATGAAAAACTGTTTTTT; V gene: TRBV5-6; D gene: -; J gene: TRBJ1-4; clone size: -
CDR3 protein: CASSDRGDGYTF; CDR3 DNA: TGTGCCAGCAGCGACAGGGGAGATGGCTACACCTTC; V gene: TRBV6-6; D gene: TRBD1; J gene: TRBJ1-2; clone size: -
CDR3 protein: CASSSTPSSYNEQFF; CDR3 DNA: TGTGCCAGCAGCTCAACACCGTCCTCCTACAATGAGCAGTTCTTC; V gene: TRBV5-5; D gene: -; J gene: TRBJ2-1; clone size: -
CDR3 protein: CASSVGQVWTSVYNEQFF; CDR3 DNA: TGTGCCAGCAGCGTAGGTCAGGTGTGGACTAGCGTATACAATGAGCAGTTCTTC; V gene: TRBV9; D gene: TRBD2; J gene: TRBJ2-1; clone size: -
CDR3 protein: CASSTRQGSNQPQHF; CDR3 DNA: TGTGCCAGTAGTACGAGACAGGGAAGCAATCAGCCCCAGCATTTT; V gene: TRBV19; D gene: TRBD1; J gene: TRBJ1-5; clone size: -
CDR3 protein: CASSQEFRDTQYF; CDR3 DNA: TGTGCCAGCAGCCAAGAATTCCGGGATACGCAGTATTTT; V gene: TRBV3-1/TRBV3-2; D gene: -; J gene: TRBJ2-3; clone size: -
CDR3 protein: CASSLDSRFGGLGNTIYF; CDR3 DNA: TGCGCCAGCAGCTTAGATTCGAGGTTCGGAGGGCTTGGAAACACCATATATTTT; V gene: TRBV5-1; D gene: -; J gene: TRBJ1-3; clone size: -
CDR3 protein: CASSLGGTQQETQYF; CDR3 DNA: TGTGCCAGCAGCTTAGGAGGGACTCAGCAAGAGACCCAGTACTTC; V gene: TRBV11-3; D gene: -; J gene: TRBJ2-5; clone size: -
CDR3 protein: CASREGGSNTGELFF; CDR3 DNA: TGTGCCAGCAGGGAGGGAGGGAGTAACACCGGGGAGCTGTTTTTT; V gene: TRBV2; D gene: TRBD2; J gene: TRBJ2-2; clone size: few
CDR3 protein: CATSTRTGGGEKLFF; CDR3 DNA: TGTGCCACCAGCACACGGACGGGAGGGGGAGAAAAACTGTTTTTT; V gene: TRBV15; D gene: -; J gene: TRBJ1-4; clone size: -
CDR3 protein: CASSPRTGSSYEQYF; CDR3 DNA: TGTGCCAGCAGCCCCCGGACAGGGAGCTCCTACGAGCAGTACTTC; V gene: TRBV11-2; D gene: TRBD1; J gene: TRBJ2-7; clone size: -
CDR3 protein: CASSSSWVLAVDGYTF; CDR3 DNA: TGTGCCAGCAGCTCCAGCTGGGTCCTCGCGGTGGATGGCTACACCTTC; V gene: TRBV7-2; D gene: -; J gene: TRBJ1-2; clone size: -
CDR3 protein: CASSGDREVPEAFF; CDR3 DNA: TGTGCCAGCAGCGGGGACAGGGAGGTCCCTGAAGCTTTCTTT; V gene: TRBV27; D gene: TRBD1; J gene: TRBJ1-1; clone size: -
CDR3 protein: CASSGTADTYEQYF; CDR3 DNA: TGTGCCAGCAGCGGGACAGCAGATACCTACGAGCAGTACTTC; V gene: TRBV9; D gene: -; J gene: TRBJ2-7; clone size: once
CDR3 protein: CASQIRTAYNEQFF; CDR3 DNA: TGTGCCAGCCAAATACGGACAGCATACAATGAGCAGTTCTTC; V gene: TRBV11-2; D gene: -; J gene: TRBJ2-1; clone size: -
CDR3 protein: CASSLGGRNTGELFF; CDR3 DNA: TGTGCCAGCAGCTTAGGGGGGCGCAACACCGGGGAGCTGTTTTTT; V gene: TRBV7-2; D gene: -; J gene: TRBJ2-2; clone size: -
CDR3 protein: CASSPRRLSGNEQFF; CDR3 DNA: TGTGCCAGCTCACCACGTAGGCTTTCCGGGAATGAGCAGTTCTTC; V gene: TRBV18; D gene: -; J gene: TRBJ2-1; clone size: -
CDR3 protein: CASSEGQGVSYEQYF; CDR3 DNA: TGTGCCAGCAGTGAAGGACAGGGGGTCTCCTACGAGCAGTACTTC; V gene: TRBV2; D gene: TRBD1; J gene: TRBJ2-7; clone size: once
CDR3 protein: CASSQEASGDVQETQYF; CDR3 DNA: TGCGCCAGCAGCCAAGAAGCAAGCGGGGACGTTCAAGAGACCCAGTACTTC; V gene: TRBV4-3; D gene: TRBD2; J gene: TRBJ2-5; clone size: -
CDR3 protein: CASSSDPAVGYTF; CDR3 DNA: TGTGCCAGCAGCTCCGACCCGGCGGTGGGCTACACCTTC; V gene: TRBV3-1/TRBV3-2; D gene: -; J gene: TRBJ1-2; clone size: -
CDR3 protein: CASTPTGDQETQYF; CDR3 DNA: TGTGCCAGCACCCCTACAGGTGACCAAGAGACCCAGTACTTC; V gene: TRBV7-7; D gene: -; J gene: TRBJ2-5; clone size: -
CDR3 protein: CASSLWQEQNTIYF; CDR3 DNA: TGTGCCAGCAGTTTATGGCAGGAACAAAACACCATATATTTT; V gene: TRBV28; D gene: -; J gene: TRBJ1-3; clone size: -
CDR3 protein: CASSLVGSSNQPQHF; CDR3 DNA: TGTGCCAGCAGCTTAGTTGGCAGTAGCAATCAGCCCCAGCATTTT; V gene: TRBV7-2; D gene: -; J gene: TRBJ1-5; clone size: -
CDR3 protein: CASSLDLGHLNTEAFF; CDR3 DNA: TGTGCCAGCAGCCTAGATCTTGGACATCTGAACACTGAAGCTTTCTTT; V gene: TRBV14; D gene: -; J gene: TRBJ1-1; clone size: few
CDR3 protein: CASSVVGTDTEAFF; CDR3 DNA: TGTGCCAGCAGCGTAGTCGGGACAGACACTGAAGCTTTCTTT; V gene: TRBV9; D gene: TRBD1; J gene: TRBJ1-1; clone size: -
CDR3 protein: CASEQSRGGEQYF; CDR3 DNA: TGTGCCAGCGAACAATCCCGAGGAGGGGAGCAGTACTTC; V gene: TRBV2; D gene: -; J gene: TRBJ2-7; clone size: many
CDR3 protein: CASSPFTDTQYF; CDR3 DNA: TGTGCCAGCAGCCCCTTCACAGATACGCAGTATTTT; V gene: TRBV12-3/TRBV12-4; D gene: -; J gene: TRBJ2-3; clone size: -
CDR3 protein: CASSFHGAGDTQYF; CDR3 DNA: TGTGCCAGCAGCTTCCATGGAGCGGGAGATACGCAGTATTTT; V gene: TRBV11-2; D gene: -; J gene: TRBJ2-3; clone size: few
CDR3 protein: CATGTSGRAGADTQYF; CDR3 DNA: TGTGCCACCGGGACTAGCGGGAGGGCCGGGGCAGATACGCAGTATTTT; V gene: TRBV7-2; D gene: TRBD2; J gene: TRBJ2-3; clone size: -
CDR3 protein: CASSRTGGDEQFF; CDR3 DNA: TGTGCCAGTAGTAGGACGGGGGGGGATGAGCAGTTCTTC; V gene: TRBV19; D gene: TRBD2; J gene: TRBJ2-1; clone size: -
CDR3 protein: CSASWSGGGSTDTQYF; CDR3 DNA: TGCAGTGCTAGTTGGAGCGGGGGTGGGAGCACAGATACGCAGTATTTT; V gene: TRBV20-1; D gene: TRBD2; J gene: TRBJ2-3; clone size: -
CDR3 protein: CSAPYYNEQFF; CDR3 DNA: TGCAGTGCTCCCTATTACAATGAGCAGTTCTTC; V gene: TRBV20-1; D gene: -; J gene: TRBJ2-1; clone size: -
CDR3 protein: CASSFLAGAYEQYF; CDR3 DNA: TGTGCCAGCAGTTTTCTAGCGGGAGCCTACGAGCAGTACTTC; V gene: TRBV28; D gene: TRBD2; J gene: TRBJ2-7; clone size: few
CDR3 protein: CASRQTAIGYGYTF; CDR3 DNA: TGTGCCAGCAGGCAAACCGCCATCGGCTATGGCTACACCTTC; V gene: TRBV6-6; D gene: -; J gene: TRBJ1-2; clone size: -
CDR3 protein: CASSIGPGANTGELFF; CDR3 DNA: TGTGCCAGTAGTATAGGCCCAGGGGCGAACACCGGGGAGCTGTTTTTT; V gene: TRBV19; D gene: -; J gene: TRBJ2-2; clone size: -
CDR3 protein: CASSTPGGGGAKAFF; CDR3 DNA: TGTGCCAGCAGCACGCCAGGGGGCGGGGGAGCAAAAGCTTTCTTT; V gene: TRBV5-8; D gene: TRBD1; J gene: TRBJ1-1; clone size: -
CDR3 protein: CASRDRVNNKAEAFF; CDR3 DNA: TGCGCCAGCAGGGACAGGGTGAATAATAAGGCTGAAGCTTTCTTT; V gene: TRBV5-1; D gene: TRBD1; J gene: TRBJ1-1; clone size: few
CDR3 protein: CASIPGQGSRQETQYF; CDR3 DNA: TGTGCCAGCATCCCAGGACAGGGTTCCCGCCAAGAGACCCAGTACTTC; V gene: TRBV7-2; D gene: TRBD1; J gene: TRBJ2-5; clone size: -
CDR3 protein: CAISELAGNSPLHF; CDR3 DNA: TGTGCCATCAGTGAGTTGGCAGGGAATTCACCCCTCCACTTT; V gene: TRBV10-3; D gene: -; J gene: TRBJ1-6; clone size: -
CDR3 protein: CASSPTGRAGTGELFF; CDR3 DNA: TGTGCCAGCAGTCCTACGGGGAGAGCGGGCACCGGGGAGCTGTTTTTT; V gene: TRBV27; D gene: -; J gene: TRBJ2-2; clone size: -
CDR3 protein: CASSKVRRVTHNEQFF; CDR3 DNA: TGTGCCAGCAGCAAAGTGCGCAGGGTAACCCACAATGAGCAGTTCTTC; V gene: TRBV21-1; D gene: -; J gene: TRBJ2-1; clone size: -
CDR3 protein: CASSFHWTSRTGELFF; CDR3 DNA: TGTGCCAGCAGTTTCCACTGGACTAGCCGCACCGGGGAGCTGTTTTTT; V gene: TRBV27; D gene: TRBD2; J gene: TRBJ2-2; clone size: -
CDR3 protein: CASSQDPGLRETQYF; CDR3 DNA: TGTGCCAGCAGCCAAGATCCGGGGTTACGGGAGACCCAGTACTTC; V gene: TRBV14; D gene: -; J gene: TRBJ2-5; clone size: -
CDR3 protein: CASNDRGSYGYTF; CDR3 DNA: TGTGCCAGCAACGACAGGGGTTCATATGGCTACACCTTC; V gene: TRBV6-5; D gene: TRBD1; J gene: TRBJ1-2; clone size: few
CDR3 protein: CASSSGGYLREQYF; CDR3 DNA: TGTGCCAGCAGCTCCGGGGGGTATCTTCGGGAGCAGTACTTC; V gene: TRBV5-5; D gene: TRBD2; J gene: TRBJ2-7; clone size: -
CDR3 protein: CASSPRTKGNEKLFF; CDR3 DNA: TGTGCCAGCAGTCCCCGGACAAAGGGGAATGAAAAACTGTTTTTT; V gene: TRBV28; D gene: -; J gene: TRBJ1-4; clone size: -
CDR3 protein: CASSQGKRTVTHF; CDR3 DNA: TGTGCCAGCAGCCAAGGAAAGAGGACAGTGACCCACTTT; V gene: TRBV3-1/TRBV3-2; D gene: -; J gene: TRBJ1-6; clone size: -
CDR3 protein: CASSQDSNSRSEAFF; CDR3 DNA: TGCGCCAGCAGCCAAGATTCGAACAGTAGATCTGAAGCTTTCTTT; V gene: TRBV4-1; D gene: -; J gene: TRBJ1-1; clone size: -
CDR3 protein: CASSPQGQGVYGYTF; CDR3 DNA: TGTGCCAGCTCACCCCAGGGACAGGGAGTCTATGGCTACACCTTC; V gene: TRBV18; D gene: TRBD1; J gene: TRBJ1-2; clone size: -
CDR3 protein: CASSKGGGTQQGETQYF; CDR3 DNA: TGTGCCAGCAGCAAAGGGGGTGGGACACAACAGGGAGAGACCCAGTACTTC; V gene: TRBV21-1; D gene: -; J gene: TRBJ2-5; clone size: -
CDR3 protein: CASSPVAGGDTQYF; CDR3 DNA: TGTGCCAGCAGCCCGGTGGCGGGAGGGGATACGCAGTATTTT; V gene: TRBV5-5; D gene: TRBD2; J gene: TRBJ2-3; clone size: -
CDR3 protein: CAWGGEVRDTQYF; CDR3 DNA: TGTGCCTGGGGAGGCGAGGTGAGAGATACGCAGTATTTT; V gene: TRBV30; D gene: -; J gene: TRBJ2-3; clone size: -